Sequencing of this T cell receptor beta chain was carried out in a study of early T cells in non-severe SARS-CoV-2 infection. At the level of the study: Sequencing of unsorted whole blood was done on bulk RNA, leaving chains unpaired. Study-wide results and caveats: CD4 and private specificities were missed by VDJdb matching, which favored anti-spike CD8 responses.

With regard to this clonotype: Its target is not known.

The ends lost 0 bases at V and 2 bases at J; junction bases unmatched: 8. The CDR3 extends over 16 amino acids. The germline V gene encodes CDR1 DFQATT and CDR2 SNEGSKA (reference sequence). Attachment of unique molecular identifiers was made to individual cDNA molecules. TCRdb processed the 5' RACE reads anew with MiXCR; each CDR3 protein has one entry. The sample contains 40,000 to 45,000 distinct CDR3 sequences, approximately 11% of which appear only once. V gene TRBV20-1 combines with J gene TRBJ2-3; 7 positions agree with TRBD2. The source material was whole blood. This receptor was obtained from an adult who was a healthcare worker with PCR-confirmed SARS-CoV-2 infection or an uninfected control (not recorded which). In DNA form, the CDR3 reads TGCAGTGCTAGAGATCTTGTGGGGGGGTACACAGATACGCAGTATTTT. Translating it yields CSARDLVGGYTDTQYF.